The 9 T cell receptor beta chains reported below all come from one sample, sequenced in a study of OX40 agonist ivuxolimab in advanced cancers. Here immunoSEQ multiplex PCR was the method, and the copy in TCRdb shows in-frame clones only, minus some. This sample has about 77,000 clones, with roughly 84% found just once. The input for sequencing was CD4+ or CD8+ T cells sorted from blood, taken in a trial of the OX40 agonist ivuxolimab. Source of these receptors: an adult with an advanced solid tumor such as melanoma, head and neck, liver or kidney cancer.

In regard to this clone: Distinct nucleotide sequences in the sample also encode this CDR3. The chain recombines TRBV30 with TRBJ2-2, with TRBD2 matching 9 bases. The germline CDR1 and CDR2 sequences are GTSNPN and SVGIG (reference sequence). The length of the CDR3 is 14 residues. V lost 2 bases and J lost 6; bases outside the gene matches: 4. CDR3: CAWSPRGRAGELFF. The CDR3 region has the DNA TGTGCCTGGAGTCCGCGCGGGAGGGCCGGGGAGCTGTTTTTT.

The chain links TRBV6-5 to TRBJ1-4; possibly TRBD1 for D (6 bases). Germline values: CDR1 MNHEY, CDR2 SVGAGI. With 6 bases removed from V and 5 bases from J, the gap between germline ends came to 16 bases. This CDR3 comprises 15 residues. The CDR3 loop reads CASRRQAGRNEKLFF. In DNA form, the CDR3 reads TGTGCCAGCAGGCGACAGGCCGGGCGAAATGAAAAACTGTTTTTT.

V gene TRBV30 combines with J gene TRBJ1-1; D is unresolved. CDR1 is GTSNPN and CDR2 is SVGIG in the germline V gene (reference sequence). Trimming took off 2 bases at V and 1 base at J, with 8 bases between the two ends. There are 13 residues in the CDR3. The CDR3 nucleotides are TGTGCCTGGAGTCGGGCTTCGAACACTGAAGCTTTCTTT. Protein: CAWSRASNTEAFF.

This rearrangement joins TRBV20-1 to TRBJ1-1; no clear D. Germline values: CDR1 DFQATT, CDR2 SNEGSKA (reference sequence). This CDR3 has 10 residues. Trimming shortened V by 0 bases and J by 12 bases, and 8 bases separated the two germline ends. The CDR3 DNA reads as TGCAGTGCTAGAGAAAGGGTTACTTTCTTT. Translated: CSARERVTFF.

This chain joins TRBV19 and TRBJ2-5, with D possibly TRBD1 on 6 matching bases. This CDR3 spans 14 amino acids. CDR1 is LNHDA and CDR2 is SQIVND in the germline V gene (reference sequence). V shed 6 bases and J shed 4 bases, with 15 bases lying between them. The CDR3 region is CASRVAAGVETQYF. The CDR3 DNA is TGTGCCAGTAGGGTCGCGGCAGGGGTAGAGACCCAGTACTTC. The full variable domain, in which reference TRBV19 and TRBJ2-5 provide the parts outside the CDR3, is DGGITQSPKYLFRKEGQNVTLSCEQNLNHDAMYWYRQDPGQGLRLIYYSQIVNDFQKGDIAEGYSVSREKKESFPLTVTSAQKNPTAFYLCASRVAAGVETQYFGPGTRLLVL.

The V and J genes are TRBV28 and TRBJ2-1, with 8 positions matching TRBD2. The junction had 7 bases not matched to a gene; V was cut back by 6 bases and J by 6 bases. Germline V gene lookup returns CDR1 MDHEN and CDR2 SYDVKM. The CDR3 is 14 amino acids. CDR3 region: CASSPAGTSNEQFF. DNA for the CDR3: TGTGCCAGCAGCCCGGCCGGGACTAGCAATGAGCAGTTCTTC.

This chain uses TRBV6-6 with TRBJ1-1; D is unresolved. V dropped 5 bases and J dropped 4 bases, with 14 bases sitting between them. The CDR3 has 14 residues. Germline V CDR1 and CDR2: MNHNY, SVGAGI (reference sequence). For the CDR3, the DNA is TGTGCCAGCAGTCCGATGGCAGGCCGCACTGAAGCTTTCTTT. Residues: CASSPMAGRTEAFF.

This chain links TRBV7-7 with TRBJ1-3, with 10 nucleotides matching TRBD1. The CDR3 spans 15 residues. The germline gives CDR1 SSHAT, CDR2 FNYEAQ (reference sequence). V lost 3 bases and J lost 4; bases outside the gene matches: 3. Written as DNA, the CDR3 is TGTGCCAGCAGCTTGGACAGGGGGACAGGAAACACCATATATTTT. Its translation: CASSLDRGTGNTIYF.

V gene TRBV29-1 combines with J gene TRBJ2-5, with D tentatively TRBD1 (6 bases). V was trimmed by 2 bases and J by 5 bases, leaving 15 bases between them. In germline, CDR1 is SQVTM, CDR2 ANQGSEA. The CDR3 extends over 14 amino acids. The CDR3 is CSVEKLQGGETQYF. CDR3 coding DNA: TGCAGCGTTGAAAAACTACAGGGCGGGGAGACCCAGTACTTC.